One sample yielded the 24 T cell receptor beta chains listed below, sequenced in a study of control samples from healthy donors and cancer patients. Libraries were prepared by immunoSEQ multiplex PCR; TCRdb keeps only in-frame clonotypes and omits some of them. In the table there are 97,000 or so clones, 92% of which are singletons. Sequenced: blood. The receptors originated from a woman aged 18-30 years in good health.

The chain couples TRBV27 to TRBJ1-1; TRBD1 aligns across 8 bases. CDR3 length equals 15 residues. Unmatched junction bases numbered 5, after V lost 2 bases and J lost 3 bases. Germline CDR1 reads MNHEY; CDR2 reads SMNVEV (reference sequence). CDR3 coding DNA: TGTGCCAGCAGTTTACGCGGACAGGGTTACACTGAAGCTTTCTTT. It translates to CASSLRGQGYTEAFF.

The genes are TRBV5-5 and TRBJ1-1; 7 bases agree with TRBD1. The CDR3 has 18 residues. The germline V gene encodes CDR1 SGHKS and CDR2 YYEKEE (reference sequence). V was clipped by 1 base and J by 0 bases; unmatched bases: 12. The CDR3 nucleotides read TGTGCCAGCAGCTTGAGGGAGACAGGGAGGATGCTGAACACTGAAGCTTTCTTT. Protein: CASSLRETGRMLNTEAFF.

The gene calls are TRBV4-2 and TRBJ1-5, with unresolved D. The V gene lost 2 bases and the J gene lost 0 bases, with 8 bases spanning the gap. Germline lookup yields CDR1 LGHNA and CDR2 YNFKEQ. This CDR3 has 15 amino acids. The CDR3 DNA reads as TGTGCCAGCAGCCAAATGACCCATAGCAATCAGCCCCAGCATTTT. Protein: CASSQMTHSNQPQHF.

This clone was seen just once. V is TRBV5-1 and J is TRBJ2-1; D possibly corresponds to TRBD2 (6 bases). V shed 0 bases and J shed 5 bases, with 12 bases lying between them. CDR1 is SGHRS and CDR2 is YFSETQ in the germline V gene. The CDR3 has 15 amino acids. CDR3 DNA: TGCGCCAGCAGCTTGGTGTTAGCGGCTAACAATGAGCAGTTCTTC. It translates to CASSLVLAANNEQFF.

CDR3 nucleotides: TGTGCCACCAGGGACACAGGGGCGAGATATGGCTACACCTTC. It codes for CATRDTGARYGYTF. The chain joins TRBV24-1 to TRBJ1-2; 7 bases line up with TRBD1. This CDR3 spans 14 amino acids. Germline assignment: CDR1 KGHDR and CDR2 SFDVKD. V lost 7 bases and J lost 5; bases outside the gene matches: 9.

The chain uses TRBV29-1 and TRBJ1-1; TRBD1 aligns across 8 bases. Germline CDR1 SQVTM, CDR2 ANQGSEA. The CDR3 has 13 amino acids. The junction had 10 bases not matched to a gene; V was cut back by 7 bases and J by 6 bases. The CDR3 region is CSAGWTGRAEAFF. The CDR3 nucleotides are TGCAGCGCCGGGTGGACAGGGAGGGCTGAAGCTTTCTTT.

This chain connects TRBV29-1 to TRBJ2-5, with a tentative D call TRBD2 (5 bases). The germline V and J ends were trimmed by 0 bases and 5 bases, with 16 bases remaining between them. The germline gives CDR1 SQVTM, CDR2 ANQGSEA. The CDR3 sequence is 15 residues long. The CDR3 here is CSVEDRYWAGETQYF. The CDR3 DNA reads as TGCAGCGTTGAAGATAGATATTGGGCGGGTGAGACCCAGTACTTC. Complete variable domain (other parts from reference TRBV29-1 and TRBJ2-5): SAVISQKPSRDICQRGTSLTIQCQVDSQVTMMFWYRQQPGQSLTLIATANQGSEATYESGFVIDKFPISRPNLTFSTLTVSNMSPEDSSIYLCSVEDRYWAGETQYFGPGTRLLVL.

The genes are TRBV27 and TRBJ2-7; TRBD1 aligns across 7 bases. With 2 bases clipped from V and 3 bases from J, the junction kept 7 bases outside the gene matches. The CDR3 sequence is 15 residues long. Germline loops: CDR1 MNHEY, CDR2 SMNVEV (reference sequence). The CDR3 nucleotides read TGTGCCAGCAGTTTAAGCAGGGGGTACCTCTACGAGCAGTACTTC. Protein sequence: CASSLSRGYLYEQYF.

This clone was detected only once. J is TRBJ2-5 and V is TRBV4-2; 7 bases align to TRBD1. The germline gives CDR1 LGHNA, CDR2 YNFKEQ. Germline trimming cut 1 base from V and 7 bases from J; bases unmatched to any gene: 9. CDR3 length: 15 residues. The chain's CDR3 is CASSQGDREMGTQYF. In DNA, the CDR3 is TGTGCCAGCAGCCAAGGCGACAGGGAGATGGGGACCCAGTACTTC.

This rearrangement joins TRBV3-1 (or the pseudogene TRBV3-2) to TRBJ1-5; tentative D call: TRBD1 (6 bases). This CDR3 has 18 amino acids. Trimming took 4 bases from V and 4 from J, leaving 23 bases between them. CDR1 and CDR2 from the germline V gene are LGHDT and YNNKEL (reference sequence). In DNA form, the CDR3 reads TGTGCCAGCAGCCTCCGGGGCTCAGGGGTCGGCTTGAATCAGCCCCAGCATTTT. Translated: CASSLRGSGVGLNQPQHF.

Here the CDR3 DNA reads TGCGCCAGCAGTGAGTCGGGACAGAACACTGAAGCTTTCTTT. It encodes CASSESGQNTEAFF. The chain has TRBV10-1 and TRBJ1-1, with a possible D match to TRBD1 (6 bases). Trimming left V 0 bases short and J 1 base short, with 6 bases between. The CDR3 has 14 amino acids. Per the germline V gene, CDR1 is WNHNN and CDR2 is SYGVQD (reference sequence).

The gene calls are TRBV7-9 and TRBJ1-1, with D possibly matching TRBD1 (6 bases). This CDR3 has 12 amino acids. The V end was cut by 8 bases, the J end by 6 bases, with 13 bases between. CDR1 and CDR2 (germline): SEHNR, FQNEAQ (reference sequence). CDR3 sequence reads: CASGQGTPEAFF. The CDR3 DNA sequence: TGTGCCAGCGGCCAGGGGACGCCTGAAGCTTTCTTT.

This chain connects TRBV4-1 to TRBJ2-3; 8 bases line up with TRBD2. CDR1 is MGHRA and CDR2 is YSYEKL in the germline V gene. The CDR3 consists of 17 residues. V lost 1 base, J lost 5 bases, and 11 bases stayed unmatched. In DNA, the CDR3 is TGCGCCAGCAGCCAAGTCCCTTTTGGTGCGGGAGGAGATACGCAGTATTTT. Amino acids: CASSQVPFGAGGDTQYF.

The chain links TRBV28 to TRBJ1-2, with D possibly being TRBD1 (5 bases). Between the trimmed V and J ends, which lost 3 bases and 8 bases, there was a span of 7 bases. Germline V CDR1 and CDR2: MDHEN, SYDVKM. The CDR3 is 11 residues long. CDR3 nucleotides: TGTGCCAGCAGTTTTCGGGACGGCTACACCTTC. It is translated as CASSFRDGYTF.

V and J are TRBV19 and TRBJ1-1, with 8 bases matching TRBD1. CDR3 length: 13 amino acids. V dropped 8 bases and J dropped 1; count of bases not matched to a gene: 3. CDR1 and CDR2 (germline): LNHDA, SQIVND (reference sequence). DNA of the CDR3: TGTGCCAGTTTGGACAGGGAGAACACTGAAGCTTTCTTT. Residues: CASLDRENTEAFF.

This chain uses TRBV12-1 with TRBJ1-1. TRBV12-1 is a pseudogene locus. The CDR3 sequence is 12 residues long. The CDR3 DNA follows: TGTGCCAGCAGCAAAAGGACGGCCCGGGCTTTCTTT. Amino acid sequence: CASSKRTARAFF.

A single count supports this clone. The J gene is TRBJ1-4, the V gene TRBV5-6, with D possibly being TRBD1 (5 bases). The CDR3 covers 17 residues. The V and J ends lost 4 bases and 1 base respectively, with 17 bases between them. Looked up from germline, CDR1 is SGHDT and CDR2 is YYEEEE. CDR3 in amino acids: CASSSEGRVGTNEKLFF. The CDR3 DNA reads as TGTGCCAGCAGCAGTGAGGGCAGGGTGGGAACTAATGAAAAACTGTTTTTT. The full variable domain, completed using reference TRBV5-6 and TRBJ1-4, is DAGVTQSPTHLIKTRGQQVTLRCSPKSGHDTVSWYQQALGQGPQFIFQYYEEEERQRGNFPDRFSGHQFPNYSSELNVNALLLGDSALYLCASSSEGRVGTNEKLFFGSGTQLSVL.

The CDR3, as DNA: TGTGCCAGCACCCTCATCGGGACTTACAAGAATGAGCAGTTCTTC. It translates to CASTLIGTYKNEQFF. The chain has TRBV7-3 and TRBJ2-1; maybe TRBD2 (6 bases). The germline V gene has CDR1 SGHTA and CDR2 FQGTGA. The CDR3 is made up of 15 amino acids. Trimming took 7 bases from V and 7 from J, leaving 20 bases between them.

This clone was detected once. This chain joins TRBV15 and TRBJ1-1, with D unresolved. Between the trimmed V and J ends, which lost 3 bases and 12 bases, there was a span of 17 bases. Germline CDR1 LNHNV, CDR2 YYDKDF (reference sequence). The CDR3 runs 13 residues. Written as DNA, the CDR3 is TGTGCCACCAGCAGGGAGTTCAAGGCCGAGTCTTTCTTT. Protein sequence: CATSREFKAESFF. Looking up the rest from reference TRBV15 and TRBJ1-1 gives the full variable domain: DAMVIQNPRYQVTQFGKPVTLSCSQTLNHNVMYWYQQKSSQAPKLLFHYYDKDFNNEADTPDNFQSRRPNTSFCFLDIRSPGLGDTAMYLCATSREFKAESFFGQGTRLTVV.

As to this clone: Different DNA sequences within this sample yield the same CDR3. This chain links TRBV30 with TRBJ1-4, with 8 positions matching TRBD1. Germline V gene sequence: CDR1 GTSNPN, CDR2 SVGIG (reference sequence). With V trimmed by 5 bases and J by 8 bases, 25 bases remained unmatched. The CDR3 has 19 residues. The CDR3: CAWAPTPGTGFPRIEKLFF. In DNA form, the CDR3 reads TGTGCCTGGGCCCCTACCCCCGGGACAGGATTTCCGAGAATAGAAAAACTGTTTTTT. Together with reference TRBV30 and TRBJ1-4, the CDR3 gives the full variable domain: SQTIHQWPATLVQPVGSPLSLECTVEGTSNPNLYWYRQAAGRGLQLLFYSVGIGQISSEVPQNLSASRPQDRQFILSSKKLLLSDSGFYLCAWAPTPGTGFPRIEKLFFGSGTQLSVL.

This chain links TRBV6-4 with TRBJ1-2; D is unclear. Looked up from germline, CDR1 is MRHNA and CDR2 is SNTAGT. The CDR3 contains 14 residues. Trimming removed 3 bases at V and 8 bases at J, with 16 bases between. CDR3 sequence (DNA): TGTGCCAGCAGTGAAGGGCAGAGCCCCGGCGGCTACACCTTC. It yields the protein CASSEGQSPGGYTF.

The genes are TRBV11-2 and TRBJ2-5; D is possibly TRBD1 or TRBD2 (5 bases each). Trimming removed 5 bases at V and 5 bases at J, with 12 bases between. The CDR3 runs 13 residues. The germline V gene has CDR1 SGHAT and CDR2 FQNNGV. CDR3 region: CASSAGAAETQYF. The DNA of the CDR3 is TGTGCCAGCAGCGCCGGGGCCGCGGAGACCCAGTACTTC.

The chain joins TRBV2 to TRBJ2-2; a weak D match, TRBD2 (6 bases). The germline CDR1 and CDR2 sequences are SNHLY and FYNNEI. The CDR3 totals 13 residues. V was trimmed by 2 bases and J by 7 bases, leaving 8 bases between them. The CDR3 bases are TGTGCCAGCAGTGAAACGGGGGTCGGGGAGCTGTTTTTT. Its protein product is CASSETGVGELFF.

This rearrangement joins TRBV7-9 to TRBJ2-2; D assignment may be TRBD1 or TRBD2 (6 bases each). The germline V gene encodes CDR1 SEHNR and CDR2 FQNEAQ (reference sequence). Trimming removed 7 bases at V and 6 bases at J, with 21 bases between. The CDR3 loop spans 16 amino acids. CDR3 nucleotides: TGTGCCAGCAAAGAGTTCAGGGGAGGTTCCGCCGGGGAGCTGTTTTTT. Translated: CASKEFRGGSAGELFF.